This TCR beta chain stems from a study of T cells in Graves' hyperthyroidism and ophthalmopathy. Study summary: Peripheral blood collection took place at initial diagnosis, before any treatment. Whole-study results and caveats: From stable hyperthyroidism, ophthalmopathy was set apart by a 13 V-J model.

The CDR3 totals 13 residues. The V end was cut by 2 bases, the J end by 3 bases, with 8 bases between. Germline CDR1 reads SGDLS; CDR2 reads YYNGEE. Patients were excluded because of uncontrolled infection, other autoimmune disease, pregnancy or lactation. The CDR3 regions of TCR beta were amplified from RNA transcripts. A set of HTBI primers served as the primers for a first-round RT-PCR of the TCR CDR3. From the multiplex PCR reads, TCRdb called clonotypes with MiXCR, one entry per CDR3 protein. The data show under 350,000 distinct CDR3 sequences, around 15% seen once. This clonotype was counted at least ten times. What it binds is not known.

Sequenced input: blood. This TCR derives from a woman aged 55-69 years with Graves' ophthalmopathy. The chain employs TRBV9 and TRBJ1-1; no clear D gene. The CDR3 coding sequence is TGTGCCAGCAGCGTCTCCGGGGACACTGAAGCTTTCTTT. Residues: CASSVSGDTEAFF.